This T cell receptor beta chain derives from a study of vaccination effects on CD4 cells after COVID-19. Under the ViraFEST assay, PBMC were stimulated with viral peptide pools so that antigen-specific CD4+ T cells expanded. Sequencing was performed afterwards. It was after approximately 11 days of culture that CD4+ T cells were isolated. The person had a PCR-confirmed SARS-CoV-2 infection during March to December 2020. A few million PBMC per well received approximately 10 IU/ml IL-2 and about 10 ug/ml peptides in culture. IL-2 medium was substituted for half the medium on days 3 and 7. The CDR3 is 15 amino acids. The germline V gene encodes CDR1 SGHRS and CDR2 YFSETQ. Trimming took off 4 bases at V and 0 bases at J, with 10 bases between the two ends. Sequencing used immunoSEQ multiplex PCR; TCRdb keeps in-frame clones, though not all of them. The sample gives roughly 45,000 clones, 75% of which show up once; roughly 27% is in the top ten.

On this clone: Its antigen is still unknown.

Study-level findings and limits: Vaccine- and infection-induced clones showed marked clonal contraction late following vaccination. Convalescent patients' post-vaccine spike repertoire was mostly distinct vaccine-induced clones.

This TCR was recovered from a human donor who had a prior SARS-CoV-2 infection. V gene TRBV5-1 combines with J gene TRBJ1-4, with D perhaps TRBD1 (6 bases). Sequenced here: CD4+ T cells from PBMCs cultured with a peptide pool, sampled before COVID-19 vaccination. This chain's CDR3 is CASSGEGATNEKLFF. The CDR3 DNA follows: TGCGCCAGCAGCGGGGAGGGGGCAACTAATGAAAAACTGTTTTTT.